This is a list of T cell receptor beta chains from one sample in a study of cytomegalovirus exposure and HLA in healthy donors. Some clones are missing from TCRdb's copy, which holds only in-frame ones; the method was immunoSEQ multiplex PCR. The sample has hundreds of thousands of clones, approximately 84% seen once. The specimen was PBMCs. The receptor source for this set is a woman aged 40 to 55 in good health and CMV-seronegative. Both conserved end residues are part of each CDR3. A D gene is named only where the DNA matches it firmly. Not all rows give a size; the values are once, few, many and, for expanded clones, a class.

abundance: .; v_gene: TRBV30; len: 15; d_gene: TRBD1; j_gene: TRBJ1-2; CDR3nt: TGTGCCTGGAGATTACCGGGACAGGGCATCTATGGCTACACCTTC; CDR3aa: CAWRLPGQGIYGYTF
abundance: .; v_gene: TRBV7-3; len: 13; d_gene: TRBD2; j_gene: TRBJ2-3; CDR3nt: TGTGCCAGCAGCTTAACGTCGACTAGCGCGCAGTATTTT; CDR3aa: CASSLTSTSAQYF
abundance: .; v_gene: TRBV11-2; len: 14; d_gene: TRBD2; j_gene: TRBJ2-7; CDR3nt: TGTGCCAGCAGCTTAGGTGGGGGGGACTACGAGCAGTACTTC; CDR3aa: CASSLGGGDYEQYF
abundance: .; v_gene: TRBV19; len: 16; d_gene: TRBD1; j_gene: TRBJ1-5; CDR3nt: TGTGCCAGTAACCTAAGACAGGGCTCAGGCGATCAGCCCCAGCATTTT; CDR3aa: CASNLRQGSGDQPQHF
abundance: .; v_gene: TRBV6-6; len: 11; d_gene: .; j_gene: TRBJ1-6; CDR3nt: TGTGCCAGCAGCCGTTTAGAGAGACTCCACTTT; CDR3aa: CASSRLERLHF
abundance: few; v_gene: TRBV5-4; len: 14; d_gene: TRBD2; j_gene: TRBJ2-7; CDR3nt: TGTGCCAGCAGCCCGGGACTAGCTTCATACGAGCAGTACTTC; CDR3aa: CASSPGLASYEQYF
abundance: .; v_gene: TRBV30; len: 16; d_gene: TRBD2; j_gene: TRBJ2-1; CDR3nt: TGTGCCTGGAAGTTCGCTAGCGGGGGGTATTACAATGAGCAGTTCTTC; CDR3aa: CAWKFASGGYYNEQFF
abundance: .; v_gene: TRBV5-1; len: 16; d_gene: TRBD2; j_gene: TRBJ2-1; CDR3nt: TGCGCCAGCAGCGTGACTAGCGGGGGAAACTACAATGAGCAGTTCTTC; CDR3aa: CASSVTSGGNYNEQFF
abundance: .; v_gene: TRBV5-1; len: 13; d_gene: .; j_gene: TRBJ1-5; CDR3nt: TGCGCCAGCAGCCTAAGCCCGAGTCAGCCCCAGCATTTT; CDR3aa: CASSLSPSQPQHF
abundance: .; v_gene: TRBV9; len: 15; d_gene: TRBD1; j_gene: TRBJ2-1; CDR3nt: TGTGCCAGCAGCGTAGAAGGGACAGGGGGGAATGAGCAGTTCTTC; CDR3aa: CASSVEGTGGNEQFF
abundance: .; v_gene: TRBV5-1; len: 13; d_gene: .; j_gene: TRBJ1-4; CDR3nt: TGCGCCAGTCGGACAGAGCTTAATGAAAAACTGTTTTTT; CDR3aa: CASRTELNEKLFF
abundance: .; v_gene: TRBV7-3; len: 13; d_gene: .; j_gene: TRBJ2-2; CDR3nt: TGTGCCAGCAGCTTACAGGGAACCGGGGAGCTGTTTTTT; CDR3aa: CASSLQGTGELFF
abundance: .; v_gene: TRBV28; len: 14; d_gene: TRBD1; j_gene: TRBJ2-5; CDR3nt: TGTGCCAGCAGTTCCAGGACAGGACAAGAGACCCAGTACTTC; CDR3aa: CASSSRTGQETQYF
abundance: .; v_gene: TRBV15; len: 15; d_gene: .; j_gene: TRBJ2-7; CDR3nt: TGTGCCACCAGCGTCGGTAGGGGGGGCGCGTACGAGCAGTACTTC; CDR3aa: CATSVGRGGAYEQYF
abundance: few; v_gene: TRBV5-6; len: 14; d_gene: .; j_gene: TRBJ1-1; CDR3nt: TGTGCCAGCAGCCCAGGGTCTATAATGACTGAAGCTTTCTTT; CDR3aa: CASSPGSIMTEAFF
abundance: few; v_gene: TRBV14; len: 14; d_gene: .; j_gene: TRBJ1-2; CDR3nt: TGTGCCAGCAGCCGAGCCCGAGGGCAATATGGCTACACCTTC; CDR3aa: CASSRARGQYGYTF
abundance: .; v_gene: TRBV10-3; len: 14; d_gene: TRBD1; j_gene: TRBJ2-5; CDR3nt: TGTGCCATCAGTGAGCCCGGGACAGGGGAGACCCAGTACTTC; CDR3aa: CAISEPGTGETQYF
abundance: .; v_gene: TRBV7-2; len: 18; d_gene: TRBD2; j_gene: TRBJ2-5; CDR3nt: TGTGCCAGCAGCTCAATCATAGGACTAGCGGGGGACCAAGAGACCCAGTACTTC; CDR3aa: CASSSIIGLAGDQETQYF
abundance: .; v_gene: TRBV12-5; len: 13; d_gene: TRBD1; j_gene: TRBJ2-5; CDR3nt: TGTGCTAGTGGTGTGGACAGGGTTACGACCCAGTACTTC; CDR3aa: CASGVDRVTTQYF
abundance: .; v_gene: TRBV4-3; len: 15; d_gene: TRBD1; j_gene: TRBJ1-2; CDR3nt: TGCGCCAGCAGCCAAGATCGGGACAGCAGCTATGGCTACACCTTC; CDR3aa: CASSQDRDSSYGYTF
abundance: .; v_gene: TRBV2; len: 15; d_gene: TRBD1; j_gene: TRBJ2-2; CDR3nt: TGTGCCAGCAGCCTTGGGACAGGGAAAACCGGGGAGCTGTTTTTT; CDR3aa: CASSLGTGKTGELFF
abundance: .; v_gene: TRBV7-2; len: 17; d_gene: .; j_gene: TRBJ1-6; CDR3nt: TGTGCCAGCAGCGCCACCGCAGGGTTTACACATAATTCACCCCTCCACTTT; CDR3aa: CASSATAGFTHNSPLHF
abundance: .; v_gene: TRBV7-3; len: 18; d_gene: TRBD2; j_gene: TRBJ2-3; CDR3nt: TGTGCCAGCAGCTCCTTTAGCGGGGGGTTTCCTAGCACAGATACGCAGTATTTT; CDR3aa: CASSSFSGGFPSTDTQYF
abundance: .; v_gene: TRBV29-1; len: 12; d_gene: .; j_gene: TRBJ2-2; CDR3nt: TGCAGCGTCAGGCTGGGCACCGGGGAGCTGTTTTTT; CDR3aa: CSVRLGTGELFF
abundance: few; v_gene: TRBV4-3; len: 14; d_gene: TRBD1; j_gene: TRBJ1-4; CDR3nt: TGCGCCAGCAGCCAGTCGGGACAGTCCCAAAAACTGTTTTTT; CDR3aa: CASSQSGQSQKLFF
abundance: few; v_gene: TRBV29-1; len: 14; d_gene: .; j_gene: TRBJ1-3; CDR3nt: TGCAGCGTTGAAGGGTATAGCCCTGGAAACACCATATATTTT; CDR3aa: CSVEGYSPGNTIYF
abundance: .; v_gene: TRBV20-1; len: 10; d_gene: .; j_gene: TRBJ1-1; CDR3nt: TGCAGCGGACAACACACTGAAGCTTTCTTT; CDR3aa: CSGQHTEAFF
abundance: .; v_gene: TRBV7-3; len: 13; d_gene: TRBD2; j_gene: TRBJ2-5; CDR3nt: TGTGCCAGCAGCTTACGGCGCGGGGGAGAGCAGTACTTC; CDR3aa: CASSLRRGGEQYF
abundance: .; v_gene: TRBV7-9; len: 15; d_gene: TRBD1; j_gene: TRBJ2-2; CDR3nt: TGTGCCAGCAGCTTACAGGGACAGGGTAAAGGGGAGCTGTTTTTT; CDR3aa: CASSLQGQGKGELFF
abundance: .; v_gene: TRBV6-5; len: 16; d_gene: .; j_gene: TRBJ1-3; CDR3nt: TGTGCCAGCAGTTACGACCCAGGGGCGCCAGGAAACACCATATATTTT; CDR3aa: CASSYDPGAPGNTIYF
abundance: .; v_gene: TRBV7-9; len: 11; d_gene: .; j_gene: TRBJ2-3; CDR3nt: TGTGCCAGCAGTGTGGCTGATACGCAGTATTTT; CDR3aa: CASSVADTQYF